This TCR beta chain was documented in a study of naive and memory T cell subsets. Trimming cost V 5 bases and J 4 bases; bases outside gene matches: 11. The CDR3 has 16 amino acids. The V gene's germline CDR1 is SEHNR and CDR2 FQNEAQ (reference sequence). CMV status came from CD4+ IFNgamma after overnight CMV lysate stimulation. CD8 T cells were positively selected from what remained after CD4 positive selection. Study results and caveats: In CD4 and CD8 cells, diversity dropped from naive through EMRA. A few larger clonotypes appeared in naive repertoires, especially CD8, possibly memory cells re-expressing CD45RA.

An equimolar mix of two oligonucleotides served as the beta constant-region primer for TRBC1 and TRBC2. Ligated cDNA was amplified by four rounds of PCR with nested alpha and beta constant-region primers and SP2. A 12-nucleotide UMI and the SP2 primer were added to the cDNA 3' end by oligonucleotide ligation. A single record per CDR3 protein comes from TCRdb applying MiXCR to the UMI-ligation and nested PCR reads. The sample yields some 110,000 distinct CDR3 sequences, roughly 15% seen once. This clonotype has just a few counts. Its antigen is unknown. The TCR comes from a human donor in good health. This sequence joins TRBV7-9 and TRBJ2-7; 10 nucleotides agree with TRBD1. The sample taken for sequencing was naive CD8+ T cells from blood. CDR3 DNA: TGTGCCAGCAGCCCACGTGAGGGACAGGGGATTTACGAGCAGTACTTC. The encoded protein is CASSPREGQGIYEQYF.